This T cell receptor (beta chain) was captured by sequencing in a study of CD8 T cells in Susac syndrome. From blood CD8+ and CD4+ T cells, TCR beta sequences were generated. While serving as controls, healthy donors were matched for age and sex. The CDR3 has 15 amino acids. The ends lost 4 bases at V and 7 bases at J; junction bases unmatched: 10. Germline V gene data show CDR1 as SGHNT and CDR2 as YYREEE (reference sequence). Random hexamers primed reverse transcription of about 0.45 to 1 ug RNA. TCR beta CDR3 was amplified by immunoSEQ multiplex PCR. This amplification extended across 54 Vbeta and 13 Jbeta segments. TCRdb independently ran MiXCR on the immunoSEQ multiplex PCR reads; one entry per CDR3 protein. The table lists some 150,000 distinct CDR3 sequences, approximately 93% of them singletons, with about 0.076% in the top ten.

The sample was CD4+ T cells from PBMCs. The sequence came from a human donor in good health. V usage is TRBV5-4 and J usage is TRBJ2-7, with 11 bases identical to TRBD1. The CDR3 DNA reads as TGTGCCAGCAGCACGGGACAGGGGGTAAGCTGGGAGCAGTACTTC. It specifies CASSTGQGVSWEQYF.